This entry lists 8 T cell receptor beta chains sequenced from one sample in a study of blood T cells in healthy people across ages. Primers used in a second PCR of about 6 to 11 cycles were a sample-barcoded 5' primer and a J-beta primer mix. TCRdb re-called the 5' RACE reads with MiXCR, one entry per CDR3 protein. The data contain fewer than 2 million distinct CDR3 sequences, about two fifths of them singletons. Source material: blood. The source of these receptors is a human donor in good health.

In this sample, this clonotype turned up a few times. The gene calls are TRBV7-2 and TRBJ1-1; maybe TRBD1 (6 bases). Germline assignment: CDR1 SGHTA and CDR2 FQGNSA. The ends were cut back, 7 bases at V and 5 bases at J, with 14 bases in the middle. The CDR3 has 13 amino acids. This CDR3 reads CASTVQGLTEAFF. The CDR3 DNA is TGTGCCAGCACCGTACAGGGTCTAACTGAAGCTTTCTTT.

The CDR3 reads CSVAQDGTDTQYF. The CDR3 DNA reads as TGCAGCGTTGCGCAGGATGGCACAGATACGCAGTATTTT. The chain employs TRBV29-1 and TRBJ2-3; D gene unclear. Between the trimmed V and J ends, which lost 4 bases and 1 base, there was a span of 9 bases. The CDR3 sequence is 13 residues long. CDR1 is SQVTM, CDR2 ANQGSEA, per germline.

This chain connects TRBV6-2 or TRBV6-3 to TRBJ1-5, with unresolved D. This CDR3 region has 11 residues. In germline, CDR1 is MNHEY, CDR2 SVGEGT. Between the trimmed V and J ends, which lost 5 bases and 11 bases, there was a span of 10 bases. CDR3 amino acids: CASSNWVSQHF. In DNA form, the CDR3 reads TGTGCCAGCAGTAACTGGGTGTCCCAGCATTTT.

The V gene is TRBV7-3, the J gene TRBJ2-3; a possible D gene is TRBD2 (6 bases). This CDR3 comprises 14 residues. CDR1 is SGHTA and CDR2 is FQGTGA in the germline V gene. V was cut by 1 base and J by 4 bases, with 9 bases left in between. The CDR3 loop reads CASSLMASADTQYF. CDR3 nucleotide sequence: TGTGCCAGCAGCTTAATGGCTAGCGCAGATACGCAGTATTTT.

The chain couples TRBV7-9 to TRBJ2-5; maybe TRBD1 (5 bases). V lost 3 bases to trimming and J lost 5 bases, with 22 bases between them. The V gene's germline CDR1 is SEHNR and CDR2 FQNEAQ (reference sequence). This CDR3 region has 17 residues. DNA of the CDR3: TGTGCCAGCAGCTTCCCCATGAAAGGGGAAATGGTGGAGACCCAGTACTTC. Amino acid sequence: CASSFPMKGEMVETQYF.

The rearrangement uses TRBV3-1 and TRBJ2-1; D tentatively reads TRBD1 or TRBD2 (5 bases each). CDR3 length: 15 amino acids. V shed 6 bases and J shed 0 bases, with 12 bases lying between them. The germline V gene has CDR1 LGHDT and CDR2 YNNKEL (reference sequence). As DNA, the CDR3 is TGTGCCAGCAGAAGAGGGGTTAGCTCCTACAATGAGCAGTTCTTC. Amino acid sequence: CASRRGVSSYNEQFF.

This chain joins TRBV7-2 and TRBJ2-7; the D gene is possibly TRBD1 (5 bases). Trimming left V 3 bases short and J 2 bases short, with 11 bases between. Germline V gene sequence: CDR1 SGHTA, CDR2 FQGNSA. This CDR3 comprises 14 residues. The CDR3 nucleotides are TGTGCCAGCAGCTTGTGGGGCGGCACCTACGAGCAGTACTTC. It encodes CASSLWGGTYEQYF.

The chain recombines TRBV5-1 with TRBJ2-7; D remains ambiguous. Trimming left V 4 bases short and J 0 bases short, with 14 bases between. This CDR3 is built from 15 residues. Germline CDR1 is SGHRS and CDR2 is YFSETQ. DNA for the CDR3: TGCGCCAGCAGCCCCGACACTTTGAGCTCCTACGAGCAGTACTTC. This codes for CASSPDTLSSYEQYF.